The clone carrying this T cell receptor beta chain was observed a few times. The time point: patch test 3, about 24 weeks after DPC sensitization. Treatment: therapeutic diphenylcyclopropenone sensitization with weekly scalp DPC. V lost 4 bases, J lost 6 bases, and 11 bases stayed unmatched. The CDR3 length is 15 residues. Germline-derived CDR1 and CDR2 are MDHEN and SYDVKM. These data are taken from a study of human T cells and chemical hapten exposure. The overall study: Patients' scalps got diphenylcyclopropenone weekly throughout the approximately 23-week study. Alopecia areata, totalis or universalis affected patients who were mostly female.

Unique molecular identifiers were attached to individual cDNA molecules within the library. In the original processing: A typical sample had roughly 96,000 TCRs, with about 23,224 to 750,000 overall. TCRdb ran MiXCR on the RACE reads and lists one entry per CDR3 protein. These V and J calls rely on TCRdb rather than the paper's analysis. The sample lists 97,000 or so distinct CDR3 sequences; roughly a quarter were seen once. Sample: whole blood, taken in connection with sensitization to the hapten diphenylcyclopropenone (DPC). The gene calls are TRBV28 and TRBJ2-7; TRBD2 matches at 8 bases. This clonotype originated in a man between 40 and 49 years old with alopecia areata. Some clones in this sample may be carry-over from other donors' samples. This CDR3 reads CASSSPGGLVAEQYF. The CDR3, as DNA: TGTGCCAGCAGTTCCCCCGGGGGACTAGTCGCCGAGCAGTACTTC.